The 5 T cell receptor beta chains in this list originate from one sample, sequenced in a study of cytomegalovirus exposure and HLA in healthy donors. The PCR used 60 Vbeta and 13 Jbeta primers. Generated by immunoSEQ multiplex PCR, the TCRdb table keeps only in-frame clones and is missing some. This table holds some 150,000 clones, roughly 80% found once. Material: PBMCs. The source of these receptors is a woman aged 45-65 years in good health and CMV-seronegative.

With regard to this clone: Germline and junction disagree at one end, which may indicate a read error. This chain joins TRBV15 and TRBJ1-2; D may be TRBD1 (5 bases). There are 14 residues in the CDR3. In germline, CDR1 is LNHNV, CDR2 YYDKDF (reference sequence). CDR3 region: CATRREREGYGYTF. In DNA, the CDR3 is TGTGCCACCAGGAGAGAACGGGAGGGGTATGGCTACACCTTC.

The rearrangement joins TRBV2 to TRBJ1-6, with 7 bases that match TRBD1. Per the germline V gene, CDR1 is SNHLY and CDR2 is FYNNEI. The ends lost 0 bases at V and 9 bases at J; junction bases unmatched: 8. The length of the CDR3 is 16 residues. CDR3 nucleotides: TGTGCCAGCAGTGAAGCTAATACAGGGGCCGGTTCACCCCTCCACTTT. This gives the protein CASSEANTGAGSPLHF.

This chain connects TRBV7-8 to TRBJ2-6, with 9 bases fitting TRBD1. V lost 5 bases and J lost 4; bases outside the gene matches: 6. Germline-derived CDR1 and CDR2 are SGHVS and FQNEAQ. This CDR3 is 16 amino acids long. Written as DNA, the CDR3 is TGTGCCAGCAGCATATACAGGGGGCTCGGGGCCAACGTCCTGACTTTC. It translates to CASSIYRGLGANVLTF.

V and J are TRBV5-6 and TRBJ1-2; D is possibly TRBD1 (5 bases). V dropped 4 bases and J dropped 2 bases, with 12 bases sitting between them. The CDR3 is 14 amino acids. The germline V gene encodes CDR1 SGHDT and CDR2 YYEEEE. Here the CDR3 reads CASSPETANYGYTF. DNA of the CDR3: TGTGCCAGCAGCCCGGAGACAGCCAACTATGGCTACACCTTC.

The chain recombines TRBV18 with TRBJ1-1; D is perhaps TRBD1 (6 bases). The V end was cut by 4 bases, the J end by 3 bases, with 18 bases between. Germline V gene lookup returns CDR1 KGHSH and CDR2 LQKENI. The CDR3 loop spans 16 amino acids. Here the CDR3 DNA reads TGTGCCAGCTCACGGATACAGGGTACATTGGACACTGAAGCTTTCTTT. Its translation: CASSRIQGTLDTEAFF.